This T cell receptor beta chain was identified in a study of T cells in women clearing cervical HPV infection. Turning to the study itself: For cases, blood was sampled a median about 140 days after lesion detection, interquartile range roughly 85 to 220 days.

The germline V gene has CDR1 KGHSH and CDR2 LQKENI. The CDR3 extends over 16 amino acids. About this clone: With the read ending 3 residues before the CDR3 end, the germline J gene is used to fill in that end.

Sequencing was performed with immunoSEQ multiplex PCR; in TCRdb, only in-frame clones are kept and a portion is missing. Here the sample table reports 25,000 to 30,000 clones. The sequence derives from a woman between 18 and 70 years old with a cervical HPV16 infection that either progressed to CIN3+ or cleared (not recorded which). This chain uses TRBV18 with TRBJ1-2; D not resolved. Sequenced material: blood buffy coat. The covered CDR3 bases are TGTGCCAGCTCATCCAACGGACTAGCGCCTCACCAAGAC. Translating gives CASSSNGLAPHQD. The CDR3 in full is CASSSNGLAPHQDYTF.